The 8 T cell receptor beta chains given below trace back to one sample, sequenced in a study of blood T cell repertoires in COVID-19. Assay: immunoSEQ multiplex PCR; the TCRdb copy retains only in-frame clones and omits some. Found here are about 140,000 clones, approximately 84% of them singletons; the top ten hold about 5.5%. The sample consisted of PBMCs or T cells enriched from blood (not recorded which). The source is a man aged 35 to 55 with acute COVID-19.

This clone was seen a handful of times. The gene calls are TRBV5-1 and TRBJ2-7, with D tentatively TRBD1 (6 bases). The CDR3 sequence is 14 residues long. Trimming removed 2 bases from V and 6 bases from J, with 15 bases in between. Germline CDR1 is SGHRS and CDR2 is YFSETQ. The CDR3 protein is CASSFTGIGGEQYF. CDR3 coding DNA: TGCGCCAGCAGCTTTACAGGGATTGGGGGCGAGCAGTACTTC.

V gene TRBV10-3 combines with J gene TRBJ1-6, with 8 positions matching TRBD1. The CDR3 loop spans 15 amino acids. Looked up from germline, CDR1 is ENHRY and CDR2 is SYGVKD. Germline trimming cut 6 bases from V and 8 bases from J; bases unmatched to any gene: 9. The CDR3: CAISPGQGSYSPLHF. The CDR3 DNA reads as TGTGCCATCAGCCCAGGACAGGGAAGTTATTCACCCCTCCACTTT.

The chain is built from TRBV5-4 and TRBJ1-6; 7 bases are shared with TRBD1. CDR1 SGHNT and CDR2 YYREEE come from the germline V gene (reference sequence). The CDR3 totals 16 residues. Trimming at V came to 2 bases and at J to 2 bases, leaving 4 bases not matched to a gene. For the CDR3, the DNA is TGTGCCAGCAGCTTTGGTGGGACAGCCTATAATTCACCCCTCCACTTT. Amino acid sequence: CASSFGGTAYNSPLHF. The full variable domain, its missing parts supplied by reference TRBV5-4 and TRBJ1-6, is ETGVTQSPTHLIKTRGQQVTLRCSSQSGHNTVSWYQQALGQGPQFIFQYYREEENGRGNFPPRFSGLQFPNYSSELNVNALELDDSALYLCASSFGGTAYNSPLHFGNGTRLTVT.

This clone was counted a single time. The CDR3 here is CATSPPPGVVHNEQFF. CDR3 nucleotides: TGTGCCACCAGCCCTCCCCCGGGAGTTGTGCACAATGAGCAGTTCTTC. The V gene is TRBV15, the J gene TRBJ2-1; D may be TRBD2 (6 bases). Germline CDR1 LNHNV, CDR2 YYDKDF (reference sequence). The CDR3 is 16 residues long. Trimming shortened V by 5 bases and J by 5 bases, and 19 bases separated the two germline ends.

V is TRBV18 and J is TRBJ1-1, with unresolved D. CDR1 KGHSH and CDR2 LQKENI come from the germline V gene. CDR3 length: 16 residues. With 5 bases removed from V and 1 base from J, the gap between germline ends came to 17 bases. The CDR3 DNA reads as TGTGCCAGCTCAAACATTCCCGGGAACCCGAACACTGAAGCTTTCTTT. Translating gives CASSNIPGNPNTEAFF.

This chain links TRBV4-3 with TRBJ2-1; 13 nucleotides agree with TRBD2. The CDR3 totals 19 residues. Unmatched junction bases numbered 14, after V lost 4 bases and J lost 5 bases. Looked up from germline, CDR1 is LGHNA and CDR2 is YSLEER. The CDR3 bases are TGCGCCAGCAGCCTTTACCTGACTAGCGGGGGGAAGCTAAACAATGAGCAGTTCTTC. Its protein product is CASSLYLTSGGKLNNEQFF.

CDR3 nucleotide sequence: TGTGCCAGCAGCTTAGTCTTCCAGAATGGCTACACCTTC. As protein: CASSLVFQNGYTF. This chain uses TRBV7-2 with TRBJ1-2; D is unresolved. This CDR3 spans 13 amino acids. The V and J ends lost 1 base and 6 bases respectively, with 9 bases between them. Germline CDR1 SGHTA, CDR2 FQGNSA. Filled out from reference TRBV7-2 and TRBJ1-2, the complete variable domain reads GAGVSQSPSNKVTEKGKDVELRCDPISGHTALYWYRQSLGQGLEFLIYFQGNSAPDKSGLPSDRFSAERTGGSVSTLTIQRTQQEDSAVYLCASSLVFQNGYTFGSGTRLTVV.

The chain joins TRBV5-1 to TRBJ2-4; 7 nucleotides line up with TRBD2. The CDR3 is 15 amino acids. Per germline, CDR1 SGHRS and CDR2 YFSETQ. J gave up 0 bases and V 2 bases, and 2 bases lay outside the gene matches. The CDR3 DNA reads TGCGCCAGCAGCTTCGGCGGGGGAGCCAAAAACATTCAGTACTTC. As protein: CASSFGGGAKNIQYF.